The source of this T cell receptor beta chain is a study of T cell changes during pregnancy in multiple sclerosis. Assay used: immunoSEQ multiplex PCR; TCRdb lists only in-frame clones, some missing. The repertoire holds tens of thousands of clones, with about 94% as singletons. Notes on this clone: Germline and junction disagree at one end, which may indicate a read error.

This CDR3 has 13 amino acids. Germline V lookup: CDR1 MDHEN, CDR2 SYDVKM. The source material was peripheral blood, sampled in the second trimester of pregnancy. The chain has TRBV28 and TRBJ2-7, with no clear D. This sequence originates from a female donor in good health, enrolled as a control in a pregnancy study. CDR3 loop: CASSLMGSDEQYF. For the CDR3, the DNA is TGTGCCAGCAGTTTAATGGGCTCCGACGAGCAGTACTTC. The whole variable domain, filled in from reference TRBV28 and TRBJ2-7, reads DVKVTQSSRYLVKRTGEKVFLECVQDMDHENMFWYRQDPGLGLRLIYFSYDVKMKEKGDIPEGYSVSREKKERFSLILESASTNQTSMYLCASSLMGSDEQYFGPGTRLTVT.